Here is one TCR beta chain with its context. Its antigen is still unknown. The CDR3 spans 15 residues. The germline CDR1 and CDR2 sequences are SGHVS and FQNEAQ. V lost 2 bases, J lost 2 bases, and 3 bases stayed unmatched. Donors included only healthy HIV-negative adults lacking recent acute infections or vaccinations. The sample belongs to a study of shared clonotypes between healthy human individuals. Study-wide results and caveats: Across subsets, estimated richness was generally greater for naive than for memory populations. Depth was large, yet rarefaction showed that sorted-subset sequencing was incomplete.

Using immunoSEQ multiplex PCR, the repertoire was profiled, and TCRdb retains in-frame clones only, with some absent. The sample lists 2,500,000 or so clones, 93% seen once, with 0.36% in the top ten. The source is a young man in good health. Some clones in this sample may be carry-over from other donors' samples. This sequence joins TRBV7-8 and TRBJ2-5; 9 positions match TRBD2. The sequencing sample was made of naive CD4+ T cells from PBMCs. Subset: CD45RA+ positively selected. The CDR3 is CASSLLAGRQETQYF. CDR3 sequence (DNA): TGTGCCAGCAGCTTACTAGCGGGAAGGCAAGAGACCCAGTACTTC.